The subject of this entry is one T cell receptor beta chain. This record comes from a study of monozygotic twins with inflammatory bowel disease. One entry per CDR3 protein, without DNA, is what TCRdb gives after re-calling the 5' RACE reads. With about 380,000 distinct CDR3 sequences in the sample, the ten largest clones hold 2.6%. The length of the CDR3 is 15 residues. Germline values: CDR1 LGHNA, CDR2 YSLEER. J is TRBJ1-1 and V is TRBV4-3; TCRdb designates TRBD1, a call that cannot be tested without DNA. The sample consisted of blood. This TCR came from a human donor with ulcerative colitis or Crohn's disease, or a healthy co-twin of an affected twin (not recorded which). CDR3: CASSQHIQGATEAFF.